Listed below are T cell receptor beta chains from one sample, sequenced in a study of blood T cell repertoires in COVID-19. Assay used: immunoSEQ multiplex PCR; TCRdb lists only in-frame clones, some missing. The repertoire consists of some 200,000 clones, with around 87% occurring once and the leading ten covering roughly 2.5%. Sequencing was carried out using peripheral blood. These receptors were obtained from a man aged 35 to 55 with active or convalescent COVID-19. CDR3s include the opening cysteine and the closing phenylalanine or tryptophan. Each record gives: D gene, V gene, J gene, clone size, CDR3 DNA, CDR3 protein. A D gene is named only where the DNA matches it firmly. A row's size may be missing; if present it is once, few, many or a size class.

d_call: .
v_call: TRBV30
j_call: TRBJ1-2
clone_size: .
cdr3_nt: TGTGCCTGGAGTGTACGAGGAGGCTGGGGCTACACCTTC
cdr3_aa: CAWSVRGGWGYTF

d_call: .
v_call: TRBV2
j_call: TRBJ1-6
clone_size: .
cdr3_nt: TGTGCCAGCAGTGAAGGGGCCAGGGGTAATTCACCCCTCCACTTT
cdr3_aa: CASSEGARGNSPLHF

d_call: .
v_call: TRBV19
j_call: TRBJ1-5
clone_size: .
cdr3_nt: TGTGCCAGCTCGGGGAGGGTGGGCCAGCCCCAGCATTTT
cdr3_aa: CASSGRVGQPQHF

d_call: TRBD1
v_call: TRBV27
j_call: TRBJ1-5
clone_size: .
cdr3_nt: TGTGCCAGCAGATCCTTGGGACAGGTCAATCAGCCCCAGCATTTT
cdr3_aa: CASRSLGQVNQPQHF

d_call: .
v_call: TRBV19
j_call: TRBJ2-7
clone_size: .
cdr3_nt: TGTGCCAGTAGCGGGGGTGGCGAGCAGTACTTC
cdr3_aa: CASSGGGEQYF

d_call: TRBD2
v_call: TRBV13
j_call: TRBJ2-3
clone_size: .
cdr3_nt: TGTGCCAGCAGCGGAGGCACTAGCGTCGGCACAGATACGCAGTATTTT
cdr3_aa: CASSGGTSVGTDTQYF

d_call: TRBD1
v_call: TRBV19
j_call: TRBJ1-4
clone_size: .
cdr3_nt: TGTGCCAGTAGTCCCCGGGGGGACAGGAGTGCAACTAATGAAAAACTGTTTTTT
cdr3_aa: CASSPRGDRSATNEKLFF

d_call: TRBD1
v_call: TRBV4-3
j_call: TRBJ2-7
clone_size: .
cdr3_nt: TGCGCCAGCAGCCAGGCGGGACAGGGACCGTACGAGCAGTACTTC
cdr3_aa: CASSQAGQGPYEQYF

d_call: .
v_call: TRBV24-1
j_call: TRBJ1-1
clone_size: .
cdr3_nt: TGTGCCACCCGAGAGGGGGTGAACACTGAAGCTTTCTTT
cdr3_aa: CATREGVNTEAFF

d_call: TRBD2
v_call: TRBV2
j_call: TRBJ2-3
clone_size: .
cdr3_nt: TGTGCCAGCAGTGACAATTCACGGGGGGTCACAGATACGCAGTATTTT
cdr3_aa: CASSDNSRGVTDTQYF

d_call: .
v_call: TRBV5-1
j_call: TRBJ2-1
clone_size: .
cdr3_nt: TGCGCCAGCAGCTTGGCCGGAAGACAGGCATGGAATGAGCAGTTCTTC
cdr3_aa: CASSLAGRQAWNEQFF

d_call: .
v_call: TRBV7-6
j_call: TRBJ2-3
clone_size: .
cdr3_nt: TGTGCCAGCAGCTTATATGGGGGGACAGATACGCAGTATTTT
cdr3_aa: CASSLYGGTDTQYF

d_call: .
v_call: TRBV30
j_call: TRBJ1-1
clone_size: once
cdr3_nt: TGTGCCTCGCTCAGGGGCGTGAACACTGAAGCTTTCTTT
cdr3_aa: CASLRGVNTEAFF

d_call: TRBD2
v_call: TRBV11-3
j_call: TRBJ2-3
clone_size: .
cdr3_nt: TGTGCCAGCAGCTTAGATGGGACTAGCGGGGGGTATGGAGATACGCAGTATTTT
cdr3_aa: CASSLDGTSGGYGDTQYF

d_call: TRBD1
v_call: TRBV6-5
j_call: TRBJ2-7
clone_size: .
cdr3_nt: TGTGCCAGCAGTTACAGGGACAGTTCCTACGAGCAGTACTTC
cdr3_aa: CASSYRDSSYEQYF

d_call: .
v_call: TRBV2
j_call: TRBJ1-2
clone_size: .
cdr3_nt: TGTGCCAGCAGGCCCGACAGACCTACGTATGGCTACACCTTC
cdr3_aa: CASRPDRPTYGYTF

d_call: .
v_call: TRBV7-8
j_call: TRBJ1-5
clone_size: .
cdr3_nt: TGTGCCAGCAGCCGCTCCGCCAGGGGTGATCAGCCCCAGCATTTT
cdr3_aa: CASSRSARGDQPQHF

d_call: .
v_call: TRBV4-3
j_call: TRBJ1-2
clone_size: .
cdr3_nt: TGCGCCAGCAGCCACCCAGGGTTGAATGGCTACACCTTC
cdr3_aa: CASSHPGLNGYTF

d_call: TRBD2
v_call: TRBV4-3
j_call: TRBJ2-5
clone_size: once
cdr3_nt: TGCGCCAGCAGCCCAACGACGGGGGCTAGCGGGGGGATGGAGACCCAGTACTTC
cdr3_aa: CASSPTTGASGGMETQYF

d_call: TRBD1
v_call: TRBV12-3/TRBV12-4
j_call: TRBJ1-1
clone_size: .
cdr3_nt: TGTGCCAGCAGTCTGGACAGGGGGACTGAAGCTTTCTTT
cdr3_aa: CASSLDRGTEAFF

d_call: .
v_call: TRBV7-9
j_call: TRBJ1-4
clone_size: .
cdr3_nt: TGTGCCAGCAGCTTATCCTCAACTAATGAAAAACTGTTTTTT
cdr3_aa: CASSLSSTNEKLFF

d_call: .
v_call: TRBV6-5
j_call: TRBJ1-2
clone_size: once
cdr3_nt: TGTGCCAGCAGACTCTCGAATCAGGGTGGTGCAGGCTACACCTTC
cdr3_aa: CASRLSNQGGAGYTF

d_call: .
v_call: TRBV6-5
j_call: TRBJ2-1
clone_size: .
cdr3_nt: TGTGCCAGCAGTTACGGGCTTCTTAATGAGCAGTTCTTC
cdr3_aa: CASSYGLLNEQFF

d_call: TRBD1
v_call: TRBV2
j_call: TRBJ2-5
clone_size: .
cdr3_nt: TGTGCCAGCAGTCCGGACAGGGGGCATGAGACCCAGTACTTC
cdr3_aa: CASSPDRGHETQYF

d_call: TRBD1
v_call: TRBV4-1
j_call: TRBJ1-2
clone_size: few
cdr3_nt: TGCGCCAGCAGCAGTCGACAGGGGAGTGCGGAGGGCTACACCTTC
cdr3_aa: CASSSRQGSAEGYTF

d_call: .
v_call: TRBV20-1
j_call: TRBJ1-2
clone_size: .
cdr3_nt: TGCAGTGCTAGTCAGGGTCCCCCCCTCTATGGCTACACCTTC
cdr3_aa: CSASQGPPLYGYTF

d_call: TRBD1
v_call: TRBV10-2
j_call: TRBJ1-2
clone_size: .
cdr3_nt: TGCGCCAGCAACCCGGACAGGGGGTATGGCTACACCTTC
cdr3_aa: CASNPDRGYGYTF

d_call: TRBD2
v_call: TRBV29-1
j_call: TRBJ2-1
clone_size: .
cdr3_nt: TGCAGCGTTAGCGGGGGGGCGGGTGAGCAGTTCTTC
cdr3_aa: CSVSGGAGEQFF

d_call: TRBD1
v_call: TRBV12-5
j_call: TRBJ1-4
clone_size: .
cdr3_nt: TGTGCTAGTGAAAAAGACCCAGGGGGCGGCGGTGGGGAAAAACTGTTTTTT
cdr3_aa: CASEKDPGGGGGEKLFF

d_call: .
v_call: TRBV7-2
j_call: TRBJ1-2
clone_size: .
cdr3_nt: TGTGCCAGCAGCCCTCCCGGCAGACTTAACTATGGCTACACCTTC
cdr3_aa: CASSPPGRLNYGYTF

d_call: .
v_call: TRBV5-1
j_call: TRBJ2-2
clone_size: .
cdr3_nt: TGCGCCAGCAGCTCCCAAGGAGGGAACACCGGGGAGCTGTTTTTT
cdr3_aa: CASSSQGGNTGELFF

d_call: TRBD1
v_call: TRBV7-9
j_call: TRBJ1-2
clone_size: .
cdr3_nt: TGTGCCAGCAGCACCCTGACAGGGGGAATCGAGGGCTACACCTTC
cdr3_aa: CASSTLTGGIEGYTF

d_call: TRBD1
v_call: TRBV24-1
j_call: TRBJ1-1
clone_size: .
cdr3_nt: TGTGCCACCTCCGGGACAGGCAACACTGAAGCTTTCTTT
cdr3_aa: CATSGTGNTEAFF